This T cell receptor beta chain was retrieved from a study of T-cell memory formation after mild COVID-19. V dropped 1 base and J dropped 0 bases, with 1 base sitting between them. The CDR3 runs 13 residues. CDR1 and CDR2 from the germline V gene are MNHEY and SMNVEV (reference sequence). From the 5' RACE reads, TCRdb called clonotypes with MiXCR, one entry per CDR3 protein. Altogether a few hundred thousand distinct CDR3 sequences are present, approximately 22% being singletons, with the ten largest covering around 20%. This clonotype was picked up many times. What it binds is unknown. The study's findings and limits: Cross-reactive memory apparently joined, as some responding clones appeared in pre-infection memory. There was a balanced CD4/CD8 profile in clones contracting day 15 to 85, and later expanders leaned CD4+.

The chain links TRBV27 to TRBJ2-1; D is uncertain. The sequence was collected from a man aged 18 to 29 who had mild COVID-19 (a few samples of this study predate the infection). Cell type and time point are not known. Material for sequencing was PBMCs or a T cell subset sorted from them (not recorded which). CDR3: CASSLFSYNEQFF. The DNA for the CDR3 is TGTGCCAGCAGTTTATTCTCCTACAATGAGCAGTTCTTC.